This T cell receptor (beta chain) was observed in a study of CD8 T cells in ankylosing spondylitis. A single record per CDR3 protein comes from TCRdb applying MiXCR to the 5' RACE reads. The sample contains about 140,000 distinct CDR3 sequences, roughly 8% of which appear only once. This clonotype was seen ten or more times. The CDR3 runs to 14 residues. Trimming cost V 2 bases and J 3 bases, with 8 bases left between them. From germline, CDR1 is MNHEY and CDR2 SVGAGI. V usage is TRBV6-5 and J usage is TRBJ1-5; D not certain. This receptor was taken from a male donor with ankylosing spondylitis. Sequencing was performed on synovial fluid, either unsorted or a sorted T cell fraction (not recorded which). The CDR3 bases are TGTGCCAGCAGTTACGAGGGAGACAATCAGCCCCAGCATTTT. This codes for CASSYEGDNQPQHF.